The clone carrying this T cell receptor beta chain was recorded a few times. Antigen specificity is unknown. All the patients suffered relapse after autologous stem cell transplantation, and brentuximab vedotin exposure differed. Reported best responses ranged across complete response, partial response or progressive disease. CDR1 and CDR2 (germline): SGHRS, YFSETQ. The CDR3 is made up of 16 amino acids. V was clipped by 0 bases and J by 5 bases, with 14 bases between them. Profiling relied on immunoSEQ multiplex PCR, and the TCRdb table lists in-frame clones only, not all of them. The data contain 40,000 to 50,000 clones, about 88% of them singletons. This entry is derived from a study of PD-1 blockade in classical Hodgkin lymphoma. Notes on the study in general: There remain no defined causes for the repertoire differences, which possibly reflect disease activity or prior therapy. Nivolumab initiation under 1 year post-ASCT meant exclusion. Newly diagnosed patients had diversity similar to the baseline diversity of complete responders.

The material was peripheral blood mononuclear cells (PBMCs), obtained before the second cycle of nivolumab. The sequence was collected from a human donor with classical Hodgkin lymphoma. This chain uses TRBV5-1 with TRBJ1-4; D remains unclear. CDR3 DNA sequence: TGCGCCAGCAGCTTGGATCAGCGACATGCGAATGAAAAACTGTTTTTT. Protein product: CASSLDQRHANEKLFF.